The rows below give T cell receptor beta chains drawn from one sample of a study of cytomegalovirus exposure and HLA in healthy donors. Profiling relied on immunoSEQ multiplex PCR, and the TCRdb table lists in-frame clones only, not all of them. The sample carries under 85,000 clones, around 94% recorded once. Material for sequencing was PBMCs. These receptor sequences come from a woman aged 18-29 years in good health and CMV-seronegative. CDR3s include the opening cysteine and the closing phenylalanine or tryptophan.

J: TRBJ2-7
V: TRBV7-9
CDR3: CASSLAVSQGPYEQYF

J: TRBJ1-5
V: TRBV9
CDR3: CASSADRGNQPQHF

J: TRBJ2-3
V: TRBV10-3
CDR3: CAIWTGATDTQYF

J: TRBJ2-1
V: TRBV7-9
CDR3: CASRAPGGEQFF

J: TRBJ2-7
V: TRBV5-1
CDR3: CASKPNVEGGILYF

J: TRBJ2-1
V: TRBV21-1
CDR3: CASTLRLSGVYNEQFF

J: TRBJ2-7
V: TRBV5-1
CDR3: CASSPGASYEQYF

J: TRBJ2-1
V: TRBV9
CDR3: CASSVDTGEYNEQFF

J: TRBJ2-3
V: TRBV6-1
CDR3: CASSAPGITDTQYF

J: TRBJ2-5
V: TRBV7-3
CDR3: CASSSAGMRGDTQYF

J: TRBJ2-7
V: TRBV28
CDR3: CASSLPGTEAYEQYF

J: TRBJ2-5
V: TRBV11-2
CDR3: CASSLDSRLAGEETQYF

J: TRBJ2-3
V: TRBV30
CDR3: CAWSVWLAGISTDTQYF

J: TRBJ1-5
V: TRBV7-9
CDR3: CASSLDRAFYQPQHF

J: TRBJ2-5
V: TRBV29-1
CDR3: CSVILGGVETQYF

J: TRBJ2-7
V: TRBV27
CDR3: CASRRTGGYEQYF

J: TRBJ2-2
V: TRBV5-1
CDR3: CASSLGGTGLTGELFF

J: TRBJ2-7
V: TRBV28
CDR3: CASSSEGGSGSGGFGYEQYF

J: TRBJ2-6
V: TRBV4-2
CDR3: CASSQDQDPGANVLTF

J: TRBJ2-1
V: TRBV29-1
CDR3: CSVAGQGSYEQFF

J: TRBJ2-2
V: TRBV7-7
CDR3: CASSRDITTGELFF

J: TRBJ2-5
V: TRBV5-4
CDR3: CASSLALAGVETQYF

J: TRBJ2-7
V: TRBV30
CDR3: CAWSVQGEQYF

J: TRBJ1-2
V: TRBV16
CDR3: CASSQSEGENYGYTF

J: TRBJ2-7
V: TRBV19
CDR3: CASSIGTGTGGHEQYF

J: TRBJ2-1
V: TRBV2
CDR3: CASSETHSGSTYNEQFF